This TCR beta chain was sequenced during a study of blood T cell repertoires in COVID-19. Study in general: Acute and convalescent COVID-19 specimens originated in the United States, Italy and Spain. PBMCs, B-cell-depleted T cells, or T cells were the source of the cDNA or gDNA that made up the material.

Seattle's cohort entered during active infection and was followed longitudinally. The V gene's germline CDR1 is SGHNT and CDR2 YYREEE (reference sequence). V lost 5 bases to trimming and J lost 2 bases; unmatched junction nucleotides: 7. The CDR3 runs to 15 residues. Repertoires were generated with immunoSEQ multiplex PCR, while TCRdb's copy carries only in-frame clones and drops some. The sample contains about 68,000 clones, roughly 87% of which appear only once. The chain joins TRBV5-4 to TRBJ2-3; TRBD2 matches 8 bases. The TCR originated in a woman between 50 and 59 years old with COVID-19, enrolled during active disease. The sample taken for sequencing was peripheral blood. The CDR3 nucleotides are TGTGCCAGCAGAAATAGCGGGACTCCCACAGATACGCAGTATTTT. Translation gives CASRNSGTPTDTQYF. Looking up the rest from reference TRBV5-4 and TRBJ2-3 gives the full variable domain: ETGVTQSPTHLIKTRGQQVTLRCSSQSGHNTVSWYQQALGQGPQFIFQYYREEENGRGNFPPRFSGLQFPNYSSELNVNALELDDSALYLCASRNSGTPTDTQYFGPGTRLTVL.